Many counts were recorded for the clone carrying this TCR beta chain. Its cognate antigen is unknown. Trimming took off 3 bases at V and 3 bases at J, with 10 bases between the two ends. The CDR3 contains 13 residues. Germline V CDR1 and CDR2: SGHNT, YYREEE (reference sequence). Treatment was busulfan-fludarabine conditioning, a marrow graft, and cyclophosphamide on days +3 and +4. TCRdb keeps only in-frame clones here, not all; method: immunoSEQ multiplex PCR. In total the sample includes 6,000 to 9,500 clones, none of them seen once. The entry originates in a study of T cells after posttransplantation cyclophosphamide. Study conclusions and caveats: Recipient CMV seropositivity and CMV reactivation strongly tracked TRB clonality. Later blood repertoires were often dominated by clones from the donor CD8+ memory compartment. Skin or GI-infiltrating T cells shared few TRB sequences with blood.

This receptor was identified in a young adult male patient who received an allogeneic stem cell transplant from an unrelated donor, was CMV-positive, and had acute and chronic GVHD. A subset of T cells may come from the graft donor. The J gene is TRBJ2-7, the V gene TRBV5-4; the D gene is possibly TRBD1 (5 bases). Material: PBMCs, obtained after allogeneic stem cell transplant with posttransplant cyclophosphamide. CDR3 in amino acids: CASSWGGGYEQYF. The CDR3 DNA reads TGTGCCAGCAGCTGGGGCGGTGGCTACGAGCAGTACTTC.